These T cell receptor beta chains were read from a single sample in a study of T-cell reconstitution after alpha-beta-depleted transplantation in children. MiXCR, applied by TCRdb to the PCR reads, yields one record per CDR3 protein. The sample has about 58,000 distinct CDR3 sequences, around 40% seen once; the top ten hold 98%. The specimen comprised PBMCs, mostly from graft donor cells, sampled 360 days after TCRalphabeta/CD19-depleted stem cell transplant. These receptors were taken from a male patient younger than 18 who had a stem cell transplant for acute lymphoblastic leukemia, so the T cells may come from the graft donor. Each CDR3 is given without its conserved first and last residue.

>TRBV4-1|TRBJ2-7
ASSSLHPQSYEQY
>TRBV3-1|TRBJ2-7
ASSPGPTYEQY
>TRBV6-2/TRBV6-3|TRBJ2-4
ASRETRGLGAKNIQY
>TRBV21-1|TRBJ2-7
ASSNPNQAGQAHEQY
>TRBV20-1|TRBJ2-3
SAAGVADTQY
>TRBV10-3|TRBJ2-3
AISDWDSLTDTQY
>TRBV7-8|TRBJ2-7
ASSFDRGRIYEQY
>TRBV7-9|TRBJ1-1
ASSFTGVEAF
>TRBV29-1|TRBJ2-7
SASGTGTHEQY
>TRBV20-1|TRBJ1-1
STPGDRGAF
>TRBV29-1|TRBJ2-1
SVEPIGLARDNEQF
>TRBV10-1|TRBJ2-1
ASSESEASGWRGDEQF
>TRBV18|TRBJ2-7
ASSPPVGPEQY
>TRBV9|TRBJ2-3
ASSGIAADTQY
>TRBV7-9|TRBJ2-4
ASTLGGIQY
>TRBV5-1|TRBJ2-7
ASSWTSGDSYEQY
>TRBV20-1|TRBJ2-7
SARASPGQGTYEQY
>TRBV7-9|TRBJ2-5
ASSTTHIQETQY
>TRBV28|TRBJ2-1
ASSHAGVLEQF
>TRBV12-3/TRBV12-4|TRBJ2-6
ATLPWEGTGANVLT
>TRBV12-3/TRBV12-4|TRBJ2-1
ASSPDPTAQTNEQF
>TRBV5-1|TRBJ2-5
ASSLQETHY
>TRBV19|TRBJ2-3
ASSMGFLTSGSTDTQY
>TRBV4-2|TRBJ1-1
ASSQDIGQGNTEAF
>TRBV6-5|TRBJ1-2
ASSSTGSNYGYT
>TRBV28|TRBJ2-3
ASGPTVGGGTDTQY
>TRBV20-1|TRBJ2-1
SALFQLDRF
>TRBV7-6|TRBJ1-4
ASSLGTGVATNEKLF
>TRBV4-2|TRBJ2-1
ASSPIAGSSYNEQF
>TRBV5-1|TRBJ2-2
ASSLGQGANTGELF
>TRBV12-3/TRBV12-4|TRBJ2-1
ASRGLPNEQF
>TRBV27|TRBJ2-7
ASSLLRPGQFSYEQY
>TRBV29-1|TRBJ2-1
SVEGTSGSLYNEQF
>TRBV6-1|TRBJ2-7
ASSEAPSGGNEQY
>TRBV2|TRBJ2-2
ASKIKGTRGTGELF
>TRBV20-1|TRBJ2-3
SAHPLNWVGTDTQY
>TRBV4-2|TRBJ2-7
ASSHVAGEVGEQY
>TRBV12-3/TRBV12-4|TRBJ2-1
ASSLTTGGYYNEQF
>TRBV5-1|TRBJ2-3
ASSLPRPSTDTQY
>TRBV7-8|TRBJ1-2
ASSPETFYGYT
>TRBV9|TRBJ2-7
ASSVAGGVTYEQY
>TRBV7-8|TRBJ2-1
ASTNTWADGHNEQF
>TRBV29-1|TRBJ2-7
SVLWTGDHYEQY
>TRBV7-9|TRBJ2-5
ASSPPGAVQETQY
>TRBV7-3|TRBJ2-7
ASSLMGSSYEQY
>TRBV5-1|TRBJ2-2
ASSYDDTGELF
>TRBV12-3/TRBV12-4|TRBJ1-1
ASSPGRLNTEAF
>TRBV29-1|TRBJ2-2
SVATANTGELF
>TRBV3-1|TRBJ2-7
ASSQEGLVGQY
>TRBV29-1|TRBJ2-7
SVGGGSYSYEQY
>TRBV5-1|TRBJ1-5
ASSPGSPGGFYQPQH
>TRBV6-1|TRBJ2-6
ASSNFTRTGFSGANVLT
>TRBV29-1|TRBJ2-1
SVYGTGRDNEQF
>TRBV27|TRBJ2-5
ATPDHLQETQY
>TRBV20-1|TRBJ2-7
SARDTRRGPHSYEQY
>TRBV7-2|TRBJ1-3
ASSSSQGAKNTIY
>TRBV11-1|TRBJ2-2
ASSATSGYTGELF
>TRBV4-2|TRBJ1-2
ASSQEMSGLNYGYT
>TRBV25-1|TRBJ2-7
ASSVSTGYSYEQY
>TRBV27|TRBJ2-7
ASSLLPGSYEQY